This T cell receptor (beta chain) was found in a study of graft-versus-host responses after intestinal transplantation. Study context: Anti-thymocyte globulin induction preceded two to three years of tacrolimus and steroid maintenance in all recipients.

Germline CDR1 and CDR2: LGHNA and YNFKEQ. This CDR3 spans 17 amino acids. V gave up 0 bases and J gave up 8 bases; unmatched junction bases: 12. Graft tissue processing released intraepithelial and lamina propria lymphocytes. This table comes from immunoSEQ multiplex PCR, and its TCRdb copy is limited to in-frame clones, with some not included. Of tens of thousands of clones listed, approximately 91% are singletons. This TCR derives from a human patient who received an intestinal transplant, so some T cells may come from the graft donor. The chain links TRBV4-2 to TRBJ2-3; 9 bases fit TRBD2. Here the sequenced sample was ileum tissue, taken about 350 days after transplant. CDR3 loop: CASSQDESSGRYRTQYF. The CDR3 region has the DNA TGTGCCAGCAGCCAAGACGAATCCAGCGGGAGGTATCGTACGCAGTATTTT.